This T cell receptor (beta chain) emerged from a study of T cell responses to AZD1222 COVID-19 vaccine. A remark on this clone: Antigen unknown.

The method was immunoSEQ multiplex PCR; TCRdb's version includes in-frame clones alone and lacks a portion of them. The sample yields 150,000 to 200,000 clones, 90% seen once. Findings and limits, study-wide: The donor group comprised mostly white British people and more females; the analysis possibly underestimated clonal diversity. Receipt of two AZD1222 doses was followed by a rise in Spike-specific TCR breadth and depth. Nearly half of the spike-specific TCRs reportedly recognize variant regions that carry no mutations. Just a handful of AZD1222 recipients were seropositive at baseline.

Germline CDR1 SEHNR, CDR2 FQNEAQ (reference sequence). CDR3 length: 18 amino acids. V lost 4 bases to trimming and J lost 2 bases; unmatched junction nucleotides: 14. The chain joins TRBV7-9 to TRBJ2-7, with 10 bases matching TRBD2. The clonotype was recovered from an adult who received the AZD1222 COVID-19 vaccine. Source: peripheral blood, taken 28 days after the second AZD1222 dose. The CDR3 nucleotides are TGTGCCAGCAGCTCCCCGGCCCCACTAGCGGGGTCCACCTACGAGCAGTACTTC. It encodes CASSSPAPLAGSTYEQYF.